Listed here are 18 T cell receptor beta chains from one sample, sequenced in a study of cytomegalovirus exposure and HLA in healthy donors. The repertoire was sequenced with immunoSEQ multiplex PCR; TCRdb's copy has only in-frame clones and lacks some. The sample holds approximately 60,000 clones, 90% seen once. Sample: PBMCs. These receptors were taken from a man aged 18 to 30 in good health and CMV-seronegative.

V and J are TRBV2 and TRBJ1-4, with a weak D call TRBD1 (6 bases). Trimming took off 6 bases at V and 7 bases at J, with 21 bases between the two ends. The CDR3 has 16 residues. Per germline, CDR1 SNHLY and CDR2 FYNNEI. CDR3 residues: CASSLGQLVVSEKLFF. As DNA, the CDR3 is TGTGCCAGCAGCTTGGGACAACTAGTTGTGTCTGAAAAACTGTTTTTT. The whole variable domain, remainder taken from reference TRBV2 and TRBJ1-4, is EPEVTQTPSHQVTQMGQEVILRCVPISNHLYFYWYRQILGQKVEFLVSFYNNEISEKSEIFDDQFSVERPDGSNFTLKIRSTKLEDSAMYFCASSLGQLVVSEKLFFGSGTQLSVL.

The rearrangement links TRBV6-5 to TRBJ1-1; D perhaps matches TRBD1 (5 bases). The CDR3 extends over 15 amino acids. V lost 6 bases, J lost 1 base, and 15 bases lay in between. Germline CDR1 reads MNHEY; CDR2 reads SVGAGI. CDR3 nucleotide sequence: TGTGCCAGCAGCCTAGCGGGGGTCCAGAACACTGAAGCTTTCTTT. Translated, it gives CASSLAGVQNTEAFF.

This chain links TRBV28 with TRBJ1-1; D ambiguous. This CDR3 has 12 amino acids. CDR1 is MDHEN, CDR2 SYDVKM, per germline. Trimming pared 3 bases from V and 0 bases from J, leaving 2 bases between. Here the CDR3 reads CASSFMNTEAFF. For the CDR3, the DNA is TGTGCCAGCAGTTTTATGAACACTGAAGCTTTCTTT.

The V gene is TRBV6-1, the J gene TRBJ2-4; a weak D match, TRBD2 (6 bases). Trimming cost V 0 bases and J 9 bases, with 12 bases left between them. In germline, CDR1 is MNHNS, CDR2 SASEGT. The CDR3 has 14 residues. The CDR3 region is CASSEARVGGIQYF. As DNA, the CDR3 is TGTGCCAGCAGTGAAGCGCGGGTGGGAGGCATTCAGTACTTC.

The chain is built from TRBV7-9 and TRBJ1-2, with 7 bases identical to TRBD1. The CDR3 runs to 16 residues. Germline CDR1 is SEHNR and CDR2 is FQNEAQ (reference sequence). Trimming cost V 1 base and J 8 bases; bases outside gene matches: 13. The CDR3 DNA follows: TGTGCCAGCAGCTTAGAGGCCCCGGACAGGTCCGGCGGCTACACCTTC. Its protein is CASSLEAPDRSGGYTF.

J is TRBJ2-7 and V is TRBV19, with 9 positions matching TRBD2. Germline V lookup: CDR1 LNHDA, CDR2 SQIVND (reference sequence). The J segment lost 0 bases and the V segment lost 5 bases, leaving 8 bases of the junction unmatched. The length of the CDR3 is 16 residues. CDR3 amino acids: CASSFRLAASSYEQYF. CDR3 DNA: TGTGCCAGTAGTTTCCGACTAGCGGCCAGCTCCTACGAGCAGTACTTC.

The chain combines TRBV14 with TRBJ2-7; 8 bases match TRBD2. CDR1 and CDR2 from the germline V gene are SGHDN and FVKESK. J gave up 4 bases and V 2 bases, and 16 bases lay outside the gene matches. The CDR3 has 18 residues. CDR3 in DNA: TGTGCCAGCAGCCAAACTAGCGGAGTTCCTCGAGGGAGGTACGAGCAGTACTTC. Translated: CASSQTSGVPRGRYEQYF. Complete variable domain (other parts from reference TRBV14 and TRBJ2-7): EAGVTQFPSHSVIEKGQTVTLRCDPISGHDNLYWYRRVMGKEIKFLLHFVKESKQDESGMPNNRFLAERTGGTYSTLKVQPAELEDSGVYFCASSQTSGVPRGRYEQYFGPGTRLTVT.

The chain has TRBV5-1 and TRBJ1-5; D is ambiguous. V was trimmed by 1 base and J by 4 bases, leaving 12 bases between them. The germline V gene encodes CDR1 SGHRS and CDR2 YFSETQ. The CDR3 contains 15 residues. The CDR3 reads CASSLSGSGNQPQHF. The DNA of the CDR3 is TGCGCCAGCAGCTTGTCCGGTAGCGGAAATCAGCCCCAGCATTTT.

This clone was observed a single time. The chain carries TRBV7-6 and TRBJ2-2, with a weak D call TRBD1 (6 bases). CDR3 length equals 16 residues. V was clipped by 5 bases and J by 1 base, with 14 bases between them. The V gene's germline CDR1 is SGHVS and CDR2 FNYEAQ. CDR3 sequence (DNA): TGTGCCAGCAGCGGGTACAGGGCGATGAACACCGGGGAGCTGTTTTTT. As protein: CASSGYRAMNTGELFF.

The chain is built from TRBV28 and TRBJ1-1, with a tentative D call TRBD1 (6 bases). The CDR3 has 14 amino acids. Germline values: CDR1 MDHEN, CDR2 SYDVKM. Trimming cost V 3 bases and J 1 base, with 9 bases left between them. CDR3: CASSFRTENTEAFF. The DNA of the CDR3 is TGTGCCAGCAGTTTTAGGACAGAGAACACTGAAGCTTTCTTT.

The rearrangement uses TRBV7-2 and TRBJ1-2; 7 bases map to TRBD1. Germline-derived CDR1 and CDR2 are SGHTA and FQGNSA. The CDR3 length is 15 residues. The V gene end was trimmed by 1 base and the J gene end by 0 bases; junction bases not matched to a gene: 2. CDR3 protein: CASSLGGTANYGYTF. The DNA for the CDR3 is TGTGCCAGCAGCTTAGGAGGGACAGCTAACTATGGCTACACCTTC.

This clone occurred a few times. The gene calls are TRBV2 and TRBJ2-7, with D possibly being TRBD1 (5 bases). Germline V CDR1 and CDR2: SNHLY, FYNNEI. The CDR3 sequence is 13 residues long. The ends were cut back, 2 bases at V and 2 bases at J, with 7 bases in the middle. The CDR3 DNA sequence: TGTGCCAGCAGTGAACAGGGTGCCTACGAGCAGTACTTC. Translated: CASSEQGAYEQYF. Complete variable domain (other parts from reference TRBV2 and TRBJ2-7): EPEVTQTPSHQVTQMGQEVILRCVPISNHLYFYWYRQILGQKVEFLVSFYNNEISEKSEIFDDQFSVERPDGSNFTLKIRSTKLEDSAMYFCASSEQGAYEQYFGPGTRLTVT.

The chain links TRBV5-4 to TRBJ1-1; 7 nucleotides line up with TRBD1. CDR1 and CDR2 from the germline V gene are SGHNT and YYREEE (reference sequence). The ends lost 0 bases at V and 4 bases at J; junction bases unmatched: 9. The CDR3 loop spans 16 amino acids. The CDR3 is CASSLAAGGLLTEAFF. DNA of the CDR3: TGTGCCAGCAGCTTGGCGGCAGGGGGGTTGCTCACTGAAGCTTTCTTT.

The CDR3 DNA reads TGTGCCAGCAGTTTACCTCTCCAGGGATTGAGTACTGAAGCTTTCTTT. Protein product: CASSLPLQGLSTEAFF. The rearrangement uses TRBV28 and TRBJ1-1; TRBD1 is a possible D gene (5 bases). The CDR3 covers 16 residues. CDR1 is MDHEN and CDR2 is SYDVKM in the germline V gene. V lost 2 bases, J lost 5 bases, and 18 bases lay in between.

This chain links TRBV6-5 with TRBJ1-4, with a possible D match to TRBD1 (5 bases). Per the germline V gene, CDR1 is MNHEY and CDR2 is SVGAGI. V was trimmed by 0 bases and J by 1 base, leaving 6 bases between them. CDR3 length equals 15 residues. CDR3 bases: TGTGCCAGCAGTTACTCGGGGGGAACTAATGAAAAACTGTTTTTT. As protein: CASSYSGGTNEKLFF.

CDR3 protein: CSAGELYEQYF. DNA of the CDR3: TGCAGTGCCGGGGAGCTCTACGAGCAGTACTTC. The chain links TRBV20-1 to TRBJ2-7; perhaps TRBD2 as D (5 bases). The V end lost 6 bases, the J end lost 3 bases, and 9 bases lay between the germline ends. CDR1 DFQATT and CDR2 SNEGSKA come from the germline V gene (reference sequence). CDR3 size: 11 residues.

The V and J genes are TRBV6-1 and TRBJ1-5; TRBD1 agrees at 10 bases. There are 15 residues in the CDR3. The germline V gene encodes CDR1 MNHNS and CDR2 SASEGT. V shed 2 bases, J shed 4 bases, and the junction held 2 bases outside the gene matches. The DNA for the CDR3 is TGTGCCAGCAGTGAATGGGGACAGGGGAATCAGCCCCAGCATTTT. This sequence encodes CASSEWGQGNQPQHF.

The chain recombines TRBV25-1 with TRBJ1-1, with D perhaps TRBD1 (5 bases). V shed 3 bases and J shed 3 bases, with 14 bases lying between them. This CDR3 contains 15 residues. From germline, CDR1 is MGHDK and CDR2 SYGVNS. CDR3: CASSDHGQGDTEAFF. The DNA of the CDR3 is TGTGCCAGCAGTGACCACGGGCAGGGCGACACTGAAGCTTTCTTT.